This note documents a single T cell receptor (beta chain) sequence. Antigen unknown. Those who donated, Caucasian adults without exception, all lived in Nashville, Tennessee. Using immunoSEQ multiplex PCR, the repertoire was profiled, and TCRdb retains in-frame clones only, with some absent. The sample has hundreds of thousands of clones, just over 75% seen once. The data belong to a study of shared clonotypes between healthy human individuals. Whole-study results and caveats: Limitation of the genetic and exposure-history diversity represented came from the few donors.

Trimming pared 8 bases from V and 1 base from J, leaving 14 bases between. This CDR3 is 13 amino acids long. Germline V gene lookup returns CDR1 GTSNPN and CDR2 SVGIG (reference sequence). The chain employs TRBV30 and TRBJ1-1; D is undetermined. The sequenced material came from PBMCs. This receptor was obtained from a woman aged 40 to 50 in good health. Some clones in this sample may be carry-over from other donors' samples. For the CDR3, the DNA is TGTGCCCGAAGGTCAGATTCGAACACTGAAGCTTTCTTT. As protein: CARRSDSNTEAFF.